This note documents a single TCR beta chain sequence. The antigen is unknown. This entry comes from a study of cytomegalovirus exposure and HLA in healthy donors. On the study more broadly: From HLA-typed donors, an early data release held about 85 million unique TCRs.

CDR1 is SGHTA and CDR2 is FQGNSA in the germline V gene. There are 14 residues in the CDR3. Trimming took off 5 bases at V and 4 bases at J, with 12 bases between the two ends. Findings and caveats of the study: Most CMV-associated TCR beta chains were later found to appear HLA-restricted. TCR beta V segments were, for the most part, productive about 87% or about 30% of the time in an earlier analysis. Solely CMV serostatus was available to characterize immune exposure.

60 Vbeta and 13 Jbeta primers were used in PCR. The repertoire was sequenced with immunoSEQ multiplex PCR; TCRdb's copy has only in-frame clones and lacks some. Listed are 100,000 to 150,000 clones; approximately 2% falls within the top ten. The rearrangement joins TRBV7-2 to TRBJ2-1; the D gene is possibly TRBD2 (5 bases). This clonotype was obtained from a middle-aged man in good health and CMV-seronegative. Sequencing was carried out using PBMCs. This CDR3 is CASSLLALYNEQFF. The CDR3 DNA is TGTGCCAGCAGCCTCCTAGCCCTATACAATGAGCAGTTCTTC.